The source of this TCR beta chain is a study of response to subunit inactivated influenza vaccine. Study-level results: That few new T cells are recruited by each seasonal influenza vaccination was the authors' suggestion.

Per the germline V gene, CDR1 is SGHAT and CDR2 is FQNNGV. Unmatched junction bases numbered 7, after V lost 5 bases and J lost 4 bases. The length of the CDR3 is 15 residues. Each CDR3 protein is one row after TCRdb ran MiXCR on the RT-PCR reads. The sample has around 200,000 distinct CDR3 sequences, around 9.2% seen once. Concerning this clonotype itself: Its antigen is currently unknown.

The V gene is TRBV11-2, the J gene TRBJ1-2; 10 bases line up with TRBD1. Here the sequenced sample was non-naive T cells sorted from PBMCs, taken on the day of vaccination. The sequence derives from a man aged 50 to 59 who received an inactivated influenza vaccine. The CDR3 nucleotides read TGTGCCAGCAGCAGACCCGGGACAGGGGCCTATGGCTACACCTTC. This gives the protein CASSRPGTGAYGYTF.